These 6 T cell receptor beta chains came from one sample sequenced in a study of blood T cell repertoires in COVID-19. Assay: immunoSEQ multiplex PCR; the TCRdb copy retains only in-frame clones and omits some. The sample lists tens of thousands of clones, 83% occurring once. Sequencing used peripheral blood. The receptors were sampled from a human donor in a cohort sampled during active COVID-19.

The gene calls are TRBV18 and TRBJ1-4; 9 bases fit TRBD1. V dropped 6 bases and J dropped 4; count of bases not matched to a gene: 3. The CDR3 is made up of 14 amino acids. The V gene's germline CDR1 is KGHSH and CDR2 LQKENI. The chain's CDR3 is CASSLDRGNEKLFF. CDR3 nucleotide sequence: TGTGCCAGCTCCTTGGACAGGGGTAATGAAAAACTGTTTTTT.

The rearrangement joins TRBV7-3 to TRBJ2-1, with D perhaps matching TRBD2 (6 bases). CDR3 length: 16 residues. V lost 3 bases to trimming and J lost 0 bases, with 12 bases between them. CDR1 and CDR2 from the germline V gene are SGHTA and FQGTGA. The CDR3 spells CASSFSGSGSYNEQFF. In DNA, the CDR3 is TGTGCCAGCAGCTTTTCCGGGAGTGGCTCCTACAATGAGCAGTTCTTC.

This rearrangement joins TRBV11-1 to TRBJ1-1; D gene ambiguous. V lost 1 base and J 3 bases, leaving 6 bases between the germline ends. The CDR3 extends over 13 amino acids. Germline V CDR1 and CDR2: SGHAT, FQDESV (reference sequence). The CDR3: CASSLGGDTEAFF. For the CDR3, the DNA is TGTGCCAGCAGCTTAGGAGGAGACACTGAAGCTTTCTTT.

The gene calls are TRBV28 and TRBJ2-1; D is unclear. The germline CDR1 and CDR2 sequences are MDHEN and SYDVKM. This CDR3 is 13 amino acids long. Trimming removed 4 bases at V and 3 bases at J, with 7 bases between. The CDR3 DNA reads TGTGCCAGCAGTTCGTCCTTCTACAATGAGCAGTTCTTC. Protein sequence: CASSSSFYNEQFF.

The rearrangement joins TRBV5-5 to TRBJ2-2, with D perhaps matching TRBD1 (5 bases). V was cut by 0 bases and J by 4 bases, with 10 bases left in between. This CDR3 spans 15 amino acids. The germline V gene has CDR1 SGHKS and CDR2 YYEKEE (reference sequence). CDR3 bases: TGTGCCAGCAGCTTGGAGCAGGGTCGCACCGGGGAGCTGTTTTTT. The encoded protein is CASSLEQGRTGELFF.

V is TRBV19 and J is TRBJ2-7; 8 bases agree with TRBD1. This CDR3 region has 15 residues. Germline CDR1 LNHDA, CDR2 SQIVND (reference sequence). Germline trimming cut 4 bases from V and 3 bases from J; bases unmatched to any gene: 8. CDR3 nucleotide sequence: TGTGCCAGTAGTAGGGGGACAGGTGCGAACTACGAGCAGTACTTC. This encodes CASSRGTGANYEQYF.